This T cell receptor beta chain is from a study of cytomegalovirus exposure and HLA in healthy donors. The trim removed 4 bases at V and 5 bases at J, leaving 7 bases unmatched. The CDR3 loop spans 14 amino acids. The germline V gene encodes CDR1 SGHRS and CDR2 YFSETQ. PCR employed 60 Vbeta and 13 Jbeta primers. The table came from immunoSEQ multiplex PCR; TCRdb's copy has only in-frame clones and leaves some out. The sample lists around 100,000 clones, over 60% occurring once. The specimen sequenced was PBMCs. V is TRBV5-1 and J is TRBJ2-7; 9 bases align to TRBD1. This TCR was recovered from a man aged 55-75 years in good health and CMV-seropositive. The CDR3 protein is CASSLRDRAHEQYF. DNA for the CDR3: TGCGCCAGCAGCCTCCGGGACAGGGCCCACGAGCAGTACTTC.